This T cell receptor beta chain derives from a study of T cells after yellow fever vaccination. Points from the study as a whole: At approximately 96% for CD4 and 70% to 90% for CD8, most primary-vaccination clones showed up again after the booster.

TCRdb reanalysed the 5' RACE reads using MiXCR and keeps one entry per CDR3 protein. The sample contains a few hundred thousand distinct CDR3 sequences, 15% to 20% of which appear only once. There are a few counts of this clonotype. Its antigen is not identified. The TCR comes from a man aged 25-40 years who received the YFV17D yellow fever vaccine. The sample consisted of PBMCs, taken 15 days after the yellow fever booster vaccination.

The CDR3 loop is CASTLNEKLFF. For the CDR3, the DNA is TGTGCCAGCACCCTGAATGAAAAACTGTTTTTT. The rearrangement uses TRBV6-6 and TRBJ1-4, with D unresolved. V was shortened by 7 bases and J by 5 bases, with 5 bases between the two germline ends. The CDR3 spans 11 residues. Germline CDR1 is MNHNY and CDR2 is SVGAGI (reference sequence).